This T cell receptor beta chain was profiled in a study of blood T cell repertoires in COVID-19. In the study overall: In each case, the material was cDNA or gDNA derived from T cells, B-cell-depleted T cells, or PBMCs.

Sequencing was performed with immunoSEQ multiplex PCR; in TCRdb, only in-frame clones are kept and a portion is missing. The table lists a few hundred thousand clones, about nine tenths of them singletons. V shed 4 bases and J shed 6 bases, with 13 bases lying between them. CDR1 is SGHRS, CDR2 YFSETQ, per germline. This CDR3 comprises 14 residues. The sample taken for sequencing was peripheral blood. The chain is built from TRBV5-1 and TRBJ1-4; tentative D call: TRBD1 (5 bases). The sequence derives from a woman in her thirties with COVID-19, enrolled during active disease. The CDR3 reads CASSTWTGDEKLFF. The CDR3 nucleotides are TGCGCCAGCAGCACCTGGACGGGGGATGAAAAACTGTTTTTT.